This T cell receptor (beta chain) was recorded in a study of cytomegalovirus exposure and HLA in healthy donors. Looking at the study overall: Unique TCRs from HLA-typed donors, some 85 million of them, were held in an early data release. General study results and limits: A later analysis found common viral pathogens apparently linked to several of the most significant clusters. In terms of immune exposure information, only CMV serostatus was available. For most TCR beta V segments, an earlier analysis put the productive rate at about 90% or about 30% of the time.

This clone has more than one count but fewer than ten. Antigen specificity is unknown. The CDR3 length is 14 residues. Losses at the gene ends were 7 bases for V and 4 bases for J; bases not matched to a gene: 7. Germline CDR1 is MNHEY and CDR2 is SVGAGI. The PCR employed 60 Vbeta primers together with 13 Jbeta primers. Profiled with immunoSEQ multiplex PCR; TCRdb holds only in-frame clones, not every one. The sample contains under 200,000 clones, 79% of which appear only once. Sequenced sample: PBMCs. The chain links TRBV6-5 to TRBJ2-1; 7 nucleotides align to TRBD2. The TCR comes from a woman in her thirties or forties in good health and CMV-seronegative. The CDR3 nucleotides are TGTGCCAGCATGGAGCGGGGATATTACAATGAGCAGTTCTTC. Its translation: CASMERGYYNEQFF.